This T cell receptor beta chain was retrieved from a study of OX40 agonist ivuxolimab in advanced cancers. The wider study: Of the participants, 35% to 50% had some prior anti-PD-1, anti-PD-L1 or anti-CTLA-4 therapy, which was allowed.

Of note for this clone: The target antigen is unknown.

Study conclusions and caveats: Relative to CD4+ cells, CD8+ T cells on average had more expanded clones. With doses of 0.1 to 3.0 mg/kg, CD4+ and CD8+ blood T cells had undergone clonal expansion by week 6.

With autoimmune disease history or systemic immunosuppression, patients were excluded. The method was immunoSEQ multiplex PCR; TCRdb's version includes in-frame clones alone and lacks a portion of them. This sample has about 34,000 clones, with around 83% found just once. The sample was CD4+ or CD8+ T cells sorted from blood, taken in a trial of the OX40 agonist ivuxolimab. The sequence came from an adult with an advanced solid tumor such as melanoma, head and neck, liver or kidney cancer.

The CDR3 loop is CASSLAGADQPQHF. The CDR3 region has the DNA TGTGCCAGCAGTTTGGCGGGGGCAGATCAGCCCCAGCATTTT. The V call is TRBV27, the J call TRBJ1-5; D perhaps matches TRBD1 (6 bases). Germline loops: CDR1 MNHEY, CDR2 SMNVEV (reference sequence). The CDR3 sequence is 14 residues long. The germline V and J ends were trimmed by 3 bases and 5 bases, with 11 bases remaining between them.